The T cell receptor beta chain under discussion was sequenced for a study of blood T cell repertoires in COVID-19. Study information: The United States, Italy and Spain supplied acute and convalescent COVID-19 samples. Nucleic acid was either cDNA or gDNA, and it came from T cells, B-cell-depleted T cells, or PBMCs.

Source study methods: Quantification of nucleated cells was approximated via reference gene primer amplification. TCRdb's table, derived via immunoSEQ multiplex PCR, lists solely in-frame clones and lacks some. V, J and clone size are taken as reported in that table, and D and trimming were inferred from the DNA itself. The table has some 380,000 clones, more than 75% seen once. This clone came up once. CDR1 and CDR2 from the germline V gene are KGHSH and LQKENI. V lost 1 base to trimming and J lost 2 bases, with 9 bases between them. There are 14 residues in the CDR3. The clonotype originates from a human donor with acute or convalescent COVID-19. The donor label of this sample is uncertain. Material for sequencing was peripheral blood. The J gene is TRBJ2-7, the V gene TRBV18; maybe TRBD2 (5 bases). CDR3 in DNA: TGTGCCAGCTCACCACGAGGGTTCACCTACGAGCAGTACTTC. This encodes CASSPRGFTYEQYF.